A single sample gave rise to the 19 T cell receptor beta chains below, sequenced in a study of Graves' ophthalmopathy and Graves' hyperthyroidism. Amplification targeted the TCR beta CDR3 regions, with RNA transcripts as the source material. First-round RT-PCR used HTBI primers; second-round multiplex PCR followed. TCRdb re-called the multiplex PCR reads with MiXCR, one entry per CDR3 protein. The data contain 740,000 or so distinct CDR3 sequences, roughly 40% of them singletons. Sequencing was done on a sample of peripheral blood. The source is an adult man with Graves' ophthalmopathy.

On this clonotype: One end of the junction varies from germline; a read error may be responsible. The V gene is TRBV15, the J gene TRBJ1-6; no reliable D call. Per germline, CDR1 LNHNV and CDR2 YYDKDF (reference sequence). The CDR3 sequence is 15 residues long. This CDR3 is CASSQGPGRRSPLHF. CDR3 in DNA: TGCGCCAGCAGCCAAGGACCGGGGAGAAGGTCACCCCTCCACTTT. Full variable domain (rest looked up from reference TRBV15 and TRBJ1-6): DAMVIQNPRYQVTQFGKPVTLSCSQTLNHNVMYWYQQKSSQAPKLLFHYYDKDFNNEADTPDNFQSRRPNTSFCFLDIRSPGLGDTAMYLCASSQGPGRRSPLHFGNGTRLTVT.

This clonotype was seen at least ten times. V gene TRBV19 combines with J gene TRBJ2-7; 8 bases are shared with TRBD1. The V and J ends lost 5 bases and 5 bases, in that order; junction bases with no gene match: 8. The CDR3 is made up of 14 amino acids. Germline V lookup: CDR1 LNHDA, CDR2 SQIVND (reference sequence). The CDR3 nucleotides are TGTGCCAGTAGTCCACGGACAGGGAGTCACGAGCAGTACTTC. It yields the protein CASSPRTGSHEQYF. The variable domain in full, completed from reference TRBV19 and TRBJ2-7, reads DGGITQSPKYLFRKEGQNVTLSCEQNLNHDAMYWYRQDPGQGLRLIYYSQIVNDFQKGDIAEGYSVSREKKESFPLTVTSAQKNPTAFYLCASSPRTGSHEQYFGPGTRLTVT.

This clonotype occurred once. This chain connects TRBV15 to TRBJ2-2; D may be TRBD1 (6 bases). Per the germline V gene, CDR1 is LNHNV and CDR2 is YYDKDF (reference sequence). V lost 5 bases to trimming and J lost 7 bases, with 11 bases between them. This CDR3 contains 13 residues. CDR3 sequence: CATSENRVGELFF. The CDR3 nucleotides read TGTGCCACCAGCGAAAACAGGGTCGGGGAGCTGTTTTTT. Using reference TRBV15 and TRBJ2-2 for the parts outside the CDR3, the full variable domain is DAMVIQNPRYQVTQFGKPVTLSCSQTLNHNVMYWYQQKSSQAPKLLFHYYDKDFNNEADTPDNFQSRRPNTSFCFLDIRSPGLGDTAMYLCATSENRVGELFFGEGSRLTVL.

The gene calls are TRBV7-8 and TRBJ1-2; D might be TRBD1 (5 bases). V was clipped by 4 bases and J by 9 bases, with 15 bases between them. CDR1 SGHVS and CDR2 FQNEAQ come from the germline V gene. There are 13 residues in the CDR3. CDR3 sequence (DNA): TGTGCCAGCAGCTCTACAGGTTGGGGAAGCTACACCTTC. This codes for CASSSTGWGSYTF.

The CDR3 loop is CATSRDDWTGQNQPQHF. CDR3 nucleotide sequence: TGTGCCACCAGCAGAGACGACTGGACAGGCCAAAATCAGCCCCAGCATTTT. The chain joins TRBV15 to TRBJ1-5; 7 nucleotides match TRBD1. J lost 4 bases, V lost 0 bases, and 9 bases had no gene match. The CDR3 spans 17 residues. Germline CDR1 reads LNHNV; CDR2 reads YYDKDF (reference sequence).

As to this clonotype: This may arise from a read error, as a much more abundant clone is one base away. This chain joins TRBV19 and TRBJ1-5; no reliable D call. There are 14 residues in the CDR3. CDR1 and CDR2 (germline): LNHDA, SQIVND (reference sequence). Trimming stripped 3 bases from V and 6 bases from J, with 12 bases between. The CDR3 is CASSILSGSQPQHF. For the CDR3, the DNA is TGTGCCAGTAGTATCTTGTCAGGCAGTCAGCCCCAGCATTTT.

As concerns this clonotype: Mismatch with germline at one junction end may stem from a read error. This chain connects TRBV7-9 to TRBJ2-3, with 7 bases that match TRBD2. The CDR3 is 14 residues long. The V gene's germline CDR1 is SEHNR and CDR2 FQNEAQ (reference sequence). The CDR3, as DNA: TGCGCCACCAGAGCGGGACCTAGCACAGATACGCAGTATTTT. Translating gives CATRAGPSTDTQYF.

This clonotype was observed many times. The V call is TRBV7-2, the J call TRBJ1-1; D unresolved. In germline, CDR1 is SGHTA, CDR2 FQGNSA. This CDR3 has 15 amino acids. V was trimmed by 5 bases and J by 5 bases, leaving 18 bases between them. The CDR3 bases are TGTGCCAGCAGCCCTTCAACTGCACGGAGGACTGAAGCTTTCTTT. This codes for CASSPSTARRTEAFF. Combining the CDR3 with reference TRBV7-2 and TRBJ1-1 gives the whole variable domain GAGVSQSPSNKVTEKGKDVELRCDPISGHTALYWYRQSLGQGLEFLIYFQGNSAPDKSGLPSDRFSAERTGGSVSTLTIQRTQQEDSAVYLCASSPSTARRTEAFFGQGTRLTVV.

This chain joins TRBV25-1 and TRBJ2-2, with TRBD1 matching over 7 bases. The CDR3 length is 15 residues. V lost 5 bases to trimming and J lost 5 bases; unmatched junction nucleotides: 8. The germline V gene encodes CDR1 MGHDK and CDR2 SYGVNS. CDR3: CASSLPQDRTGELFF. The CDR3 DNA reads TGTGCCAGCAGTTTGCCCCAGGACAGGACCGGGGAGCTGTTTTTT.

This clonotype has only a few counts. The V call is TRBV7-9, the J call TRBJ2-7; no firm D call. Germline CDR1 SEHNR, CDR2 FQNEAQ (reference sequence). This CDR3 is built from 13 residues. V lost 5 bases and J lost 2, with 10 bases in between. This chain's CDR3 is CASSVDGTYEQYF. The CDR3 DNA follows: TGTGCCAGCAGCGTGGACGGAACCTACGAGCAGTACTTC.

This clonotype was seen repeatedly, ten times or more. This chain links TRBV25-1 with TRBJ2-3; 11 bases are a match to TRBD2. The germline CDR1 and CDR2 sequences are MGHDK and SYGVNS. The ends lost 4 bases at V and 2 bases at J; junction bases unmatched: 14. The CDR3 contains 19 residues. CDR3 sequence: CASSVRASGRLGVTDTQYF. In DNA form, the CDR3 reads TGTGCCAGCAGTGTGCGGGCTAGCGGGAGGTTGGGAGTCACAGATACGCAGTATTTT.

This clonotype appeared once. This chain joins TRBV12-3 or TRBV12-4 and TRBJ2-7; 8 nucleotides line up with TRBD1. Trimming at V came to 6 bases and at J to 5 bases, leaving 12 bases not matched to a gene. This CDR3 is built from 15 residues. This CDR3 reads CASSRPGQERNEQYF. As DNA, the CDR3 is TGTGCCAGCAGCAGACCGGGACAGGAAAGAAACGAGCAGTACTTC.

As concerns this clonotype: With a much larger clone just one base away, this may be a read error. The chain couples TRBV25-1 to TRBJ1-2; D possibly corresponds to TRBD1 (6 bases). V shed 6 bases and J shed 5 bases, with 13 bases lying between them. This CDR3 spans 13 amino acids. The germline gives CDR1 MGHDK, CDR2 SYGVNS. The CDR3 loop reads CASSVTGQYGYTF. DNA for the CDR3: TGTGCCAGCAGCGTAACCGGACAGTATGGCTACACCTTC.

The chain employs TRBV7-2 and TRBJ1-1, with 7 nucleotides matching TRBD1. V lost 5 bases and J lost 3; bases outside the gene matches: 9. Per the germline V gene, CDR1 is SGHTA and CDR2 is FQGNSA. The CDR3 is made up of 15 amino acids. The CDR3 region is CASSIPGQVHTEAFF. CDR3 sequence (DNA): TGTGCCAGCAGCATCCCAGGACAGGTGCACACTGAAGCTTTCTTT. The entire variable domain, with the rest obtained from reference TRBV7-2 and TRBJ1-1, is as follows: GAGVSQSPSNKVTEKGKDVELRCDPISGHTALYWYRQSLGQGLEFLIYFQGNSAPDKSGLPSDRFSAERTGGSVSTLTIQRTQQEDSAVYLCASSIPGQVHTEAFFGQGTRLTVV.

This clonotype was recorded at least ten times. This sequence joins TRBV5-8 and TRBJ2-5; D perhaps matches TRBD2 (6 bases). Germline values: CDR1 SGHTS, CDR2 YDEGEE. This CDR3 comprises 14 residues. V gave up 0 bases and J gave up 7 bases, with 13 bases separating them. For the CDR3, the DNA is TGTGCCAGCAGCTTGGAGGGCGGGGCAGGGACCCAGTACTTC. Translated, it gives CASSLEGGAGTQYF.

A few counts support this clonotype. The chain couples TRBV9 to TRBJ1-4; D is undetermined. The CDR3 runs to 13 residues. Trimming left V 7 bases short and J 3 bases short, with 10 bases between. The germline V gene encodes CDR1 SGDLS and CDR2 YYNGEE. The CDR3 bases are TGTGCCAGCTCACCGGACGCTAATGAAAAACTGTTTTTT. Amino acid sequence: CASSPDANEKLFF.

The chain carries TRBV7-3 and TRBJ2-7; TRBD1 matches at 10 bases. Germline V CDR1 and CDR2: SGHTA, FQGTGA. The CDR3 is made up of 17 amino acids. J lost 3 bases, V lost 5 bases, and 13 bases had no gene match. CDR3 protein: CASSQGSHRDRGYEQYF. CDR3 nucleotide sequence: TGTGCCAGCAGCCAAGGGTCCCACCGGGACAGGGGCTACGAGCAGTACTTC.

The rearrangement links TRBV9 to TRBJ2-7; 7 bases fit TRBD2. CDR3 size: 15 residues. The trim removed 4 bases at V and 2 bases at J, leaving 9 bases unmatched. Germline V CDR1 and CDR2: SGDLS, YYNGEE. CDR3 loop: CASSLERDGPYEQYF. The CDR3 DNA follows: TGTGCCAGCAGCTTAGAGCGGGACGGGCCCTACGAGCAGTACTTC.

This clonotype showed up just a few times. The CDR3 loop reads CASSYSINEKLFF. The CDR3 bases are TGTGCCAGCAGTTACTCGATCAACGAAAAACTGTTTTTT. J is TRBJ1-4 and V is TRBV6-2 or TRBV6-3; no firm D call. The germline V gene encodes CDR1 MNHEY and CDR2 SVGEGT. The ends were cut back, 0 bases at V and 8 bases at J, with 7 bases in the middle. This CDR3 has 13 residues.